This T cell receptor (beta chain) was documented in a study of OX40 agonist ivuxolimab in advanced cancers. Looking at the study overall: Participants could have had prior anti-PD-1, anti-PD-L1 or anti-CTLA-4 therapy, and roughly 39% had some.

Blood specimens came from baseline, cycle 4 day 1, and cycle 7 day 1. Repertoires were generated with immunoSEQ multiplex PCR, while TCRdb's copy carries only in-frame clones and drops some. The data contain tens of thousands of clones, about 82% of them singletons. As to this clone: Its antigen remains unidentified.

Points from the study as a whole: The study did not work out the antigen specificity of the expanded peripheral T cells.

The sequences come from CD4+ or CD8+ T cells sorted from blood, collected in a trial of the OX40 agonist ivuxolimab. The clonotype comes from an adult with an advanced solid tumor such as melanoma, head and neck, liver or kidney cancer.

CDR3 sequence reads: CASSVDGTGVYGYTF. CDR3 bases: TGTGCCAGCAGCGTAGATGGGACAGGGGTGTATGGCTACACCTTC. The chain recombines TRBV7-3 with TRBJ1-2, with 10 bases identical to TRBD1. CDR3 length equals 15 residues. CDR1 and CDR2 from the germline V gene are SGHTA and FQGTGA. V dropped 5 bases and J dropped 5; count of bases not matched to a gene: 8.